This T cell receptor (beta chain) was retrieved from a study of blood T cell repertoires in COVID-19. Methods used by the authors: Reference gene primer amplification gave nucleated cell count estimates. Measured with immunoSEQ multiplex PCR; TCRdb has only the in-frame clones, and not every one. D and trimming were read from the DNA, whereas the V and J calls and clone size are those reported in that table. Of roughly 250,000 clones listed, about 86% are singletons. The CDR3 has 15 residues. The junction had 6 bases not matched to a gene; V was cut back by 2 bases and J by 3 bases. Germline CDR1 SGHAT, CDR2 FQNNGV.

The genes are TRBV11-2 and TRBJ2-5; TRBD2 matches at 7 bases. This receptor was obtained from a person aged 65 to 79 with COVID-19, enrolled during active disease. Sequences were obtained from peripheral blood. CDR3 region: CASSLTMGGEETQYF. In DNA form, the CDR3 reads TGTGCCAGCAGCTTAACTATGGGGGGGGAAGAGACCCAGTACTTC. Full variable domain (missing parts from reference TRBV11-2 and TRBJ2-5): EAGVAQSPRYKIIEKRQSVAFWCNPISGHATLYWYQQILGQGPKLLIQFQNNGVVDDSQLPKDRFSAERLKGVDSTLKIQPAKLEDSAVYLCASSLTMGGEETQYFGPGTRLLVL.